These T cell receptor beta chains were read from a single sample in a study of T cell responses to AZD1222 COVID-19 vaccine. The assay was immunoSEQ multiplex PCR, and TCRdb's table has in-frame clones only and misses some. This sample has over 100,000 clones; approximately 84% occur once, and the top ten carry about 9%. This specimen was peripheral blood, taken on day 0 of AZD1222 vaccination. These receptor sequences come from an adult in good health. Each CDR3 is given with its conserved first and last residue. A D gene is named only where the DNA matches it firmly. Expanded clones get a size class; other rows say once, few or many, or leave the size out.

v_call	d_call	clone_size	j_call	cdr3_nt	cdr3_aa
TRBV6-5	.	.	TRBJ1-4	TGTGCCAGCAGTTACCGCACAGGAGCTAATGAAAAACTGTTTTTT	CASSYRTGANEKLFF
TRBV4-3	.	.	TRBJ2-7	TGCGCCAGCAGCCAAGATATCACGGGTTCCTACGAGCAGTACTTC	CASSQDITGSYEQYF
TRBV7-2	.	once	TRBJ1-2	TGTGCCAGCAGCTTTCAGTGGAACCCAACCCATGGCTACACCTTC	CASSFQWNPTHGYTF
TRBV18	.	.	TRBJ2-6	TGTGCCAGCTCACCACCGAGGTTCAGAGATGCTGGGGCCAACGTCCTGACTTTC	CASSPPRFRDAGANVLTF
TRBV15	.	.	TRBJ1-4	TGTGCCACCAGAAAGGGACAAGCAAATTACAATGAAAAACTGTTTTTT	CATRKGQANYNEKLFF
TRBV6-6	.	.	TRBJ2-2	TGTGCCATCCAGGGCACCACGAACACCGGGGAGCTGTTTTTT	CAIQGTTNTGELFF
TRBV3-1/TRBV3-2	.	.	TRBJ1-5	TGTGCCAGCAGCCAAGAAAACAGGCCCCAGCATTTT	CASSQENRPQHF
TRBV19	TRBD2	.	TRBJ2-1	TGTGCCAGTAGAATAGCGGGAGGGCCCACTGAGCAGTTCTTC	CASRIAGGPTEQFF
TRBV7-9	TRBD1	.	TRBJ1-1	TGTGCCAGCAGGCGACAGGGGAACACTGAAGCTTTCTTT	CASRRQGNTEAFF
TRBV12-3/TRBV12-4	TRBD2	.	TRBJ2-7	TGTGCCAGCAGCTCCGGACTAGATTACGAGCAGTACTTC	CASSSGLDYEQYF
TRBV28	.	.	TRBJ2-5	TGTGCCAGCAGTTCCAGCGGGGAAAGGGGGGAGACCCAGTACTTC	CASSSSGERGETQYF
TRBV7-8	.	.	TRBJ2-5	TGTGCCAGCAGCTTGACTACTCTCGGGGTTATCCAAGAGACCCAGTACTTC	CASSLTTLGVIQETQYF
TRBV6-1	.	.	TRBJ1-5	TGTGCCAGCAGTGAATGGGCCGGGGGCAATCAGCCCCAGCATTTT	CASSEWAGGNQPQHF
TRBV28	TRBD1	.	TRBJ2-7	TGTGCCAGCATCACGGGACAGTCCTACGAGCAGTACTTC	CASITGQSYEQYF
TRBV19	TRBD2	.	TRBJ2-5	TGTGCCAGTAGTCTCTCCTGGACTAGCGGGGAAGAGACCCAGTACTTC	CASSLSWTSGEETQYF
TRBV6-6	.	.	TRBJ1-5	TGTGCCAGCAGTAAGCAGGGAGGTGTGCCCCAGCATTTT	CASSKQGGVPQHF
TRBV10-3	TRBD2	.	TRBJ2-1	TGTGCCATCAGTGACCCCTCCGGACTAGCGGGGGCCGGGAATGAGCAGTTCTTC	CAISDPSGLAGAGNEQFF
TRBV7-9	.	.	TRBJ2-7	TGTGCCAGCAGCCCTGGGGGTCTCCCATCCTCCTACGAGCAGTACTTC	CASSPGGLPSSYEQYF
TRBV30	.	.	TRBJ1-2	TGTGCCTGCCTTGAAATCCTCCTTTCTTATGGCTACACCTTC	CACLEILLSYGYTF
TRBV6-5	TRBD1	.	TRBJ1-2	TGTGCCAGCAGCCGAGGTACCGGGACAGGGCATGGCTACACCTTC	CASSRGTGTGHGYTF
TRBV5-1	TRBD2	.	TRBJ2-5	TGCGCCAGCAGCTGGGCGACTAGCGGGAGGGGGGTCCAAGAGACCCAGTACTTC	CASSWATSGRGVQETQYF
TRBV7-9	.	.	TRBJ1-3	TGTGCCAGCAGCTCGTCCGTGACAGGCCTCTCTGGAAACACCATATATTTT	CASSSSVTGLSGNTIYF
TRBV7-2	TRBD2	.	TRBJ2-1	TGTGCCAGCAGCCTTAGCGGGGGGCTCGCGGACAATGAGCAGTTCTTC	CASSLSGGLADNEQFF
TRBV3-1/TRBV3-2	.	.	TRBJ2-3	TGTGCCAGCAGCCAGGTCACAGATACGCAGTATTTT	CASSQVTDTQYF
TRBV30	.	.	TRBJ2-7	TGTGCCTGGAACAAACAGGGTTTCAACGAGCAGTACTTC	CAWNKQGFNEQYF
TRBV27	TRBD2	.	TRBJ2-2	TGTGCCAGCAGTTTAAAGCGGGGGGGCCCCGGGGAGCTGTTTTTT	CASSLKRGGPGELFF
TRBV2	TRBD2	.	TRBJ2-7	TGTGCCAGCAGCTCCTTGCCTAGCGGGAGGGGGGAGCAGTACTTC	CASSSLPSGRGEQYF
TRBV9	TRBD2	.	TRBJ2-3	TGTGCCAGCAGACGGGGACCGGGACTAGCGGGCACAGATACGCAGTATTTT	CASRRGPGLAGTDTQYF
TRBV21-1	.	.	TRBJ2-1	TGTGCCAGCAGCAAAGGAACAGGGGGCTACAATGAGCAGTTCTTC	CASSKGTGGYNEQFF
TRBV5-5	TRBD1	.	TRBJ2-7	TGTGCCAGCAGCTTCCGGGACAGGGACTACGAGCAGTACTTC	CASSFRDRDYEQYF
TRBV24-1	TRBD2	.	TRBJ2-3	TGTGCCACCAGTGATTTCCAAAGCGGGAGCGGGCAAGGGCAGTATTTT	CATSDFQSGSGQGQYF
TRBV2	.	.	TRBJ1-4	TGTGCCAGCAAACAGGGACGAGGGGAAAAACTGTTTTTT	CASKQGRGEKLFF
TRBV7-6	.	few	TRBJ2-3	TGTGCCAGCAGCTTAGGGCAGAGAGGCTCGCTTGTCCGTCAGTATTTT	CASSLGQRGSLVRQYF
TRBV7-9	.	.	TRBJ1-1	TGTGCCAGCAGCTTCGCCCCTGGACAGAACACTGAAGCTTTCTTT	CASSFAPGQNTEAFF
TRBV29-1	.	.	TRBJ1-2	TGCAGCGTTGGTGAGGATGGCTACACCTTC	CSVGEDGYTF
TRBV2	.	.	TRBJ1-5	TGTGCCAGCATTTGGGCCGGACAGCTTAATCAGCCCCAGCATTTT	CASIWAGQLNQPQHF
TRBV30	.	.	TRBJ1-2	TGTGCCTGGAGTGTACAGAGCGGCTACACCTTC	CAWSVQSGYTF
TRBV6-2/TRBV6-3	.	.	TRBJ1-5	TGTGCCAGCAGTTACACCCACAACAAGGGGGACAATCAGCCCCAGCATTTT	CASSYTHNKGDNQPQHF
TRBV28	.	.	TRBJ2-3	TGTGCCAGCAGTTTCTCGGGGGGCCCAGATACGCAGTATTTT	CASSFSGGPDTQYF
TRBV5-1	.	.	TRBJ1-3	TGCGCCAGCAGCTTGTGGTTGGGAAACACCATATATTTT	CASSLWLGNTIYF
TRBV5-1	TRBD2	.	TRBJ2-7	TGCGCCAGCAGCACGGCTAGCGGGGGGACCTACGAGCAGTACTTC	CASSTASGGTYEQYF
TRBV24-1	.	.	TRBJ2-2	TGTGCCACCAGTGGCGGGAAGCGCCCCACGTCAGGGGAGCTGTTTTTT	CATSGGKRPTSGELFF
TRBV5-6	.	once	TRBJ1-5	TGTGCCAGCAGCTTGGTAGACGGGGACAATCAGCCCCAGCATTTT	CASSLVDGDNQPQHF